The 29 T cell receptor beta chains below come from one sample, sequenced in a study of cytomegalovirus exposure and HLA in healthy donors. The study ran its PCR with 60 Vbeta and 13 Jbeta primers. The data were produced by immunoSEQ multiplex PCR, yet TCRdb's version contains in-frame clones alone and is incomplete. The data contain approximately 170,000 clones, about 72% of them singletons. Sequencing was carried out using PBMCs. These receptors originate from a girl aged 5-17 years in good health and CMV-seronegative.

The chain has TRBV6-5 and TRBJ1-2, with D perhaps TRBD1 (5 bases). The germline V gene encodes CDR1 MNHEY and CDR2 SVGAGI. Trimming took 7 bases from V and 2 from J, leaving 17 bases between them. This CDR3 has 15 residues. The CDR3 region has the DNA TGTGCCAGCACCCCCTTGGGGGGAGCCAACTATGGCTACACCTTC. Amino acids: CASTPLGGANYGYTF.

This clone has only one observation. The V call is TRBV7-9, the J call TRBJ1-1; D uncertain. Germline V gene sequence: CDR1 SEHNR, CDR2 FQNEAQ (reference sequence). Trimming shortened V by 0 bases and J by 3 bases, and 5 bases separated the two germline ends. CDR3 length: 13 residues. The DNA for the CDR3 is TGTGCCAGCAGCTTAGCCCCGGACACTGAAGCTTTCTTT. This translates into CASSLAPDTEAFF.

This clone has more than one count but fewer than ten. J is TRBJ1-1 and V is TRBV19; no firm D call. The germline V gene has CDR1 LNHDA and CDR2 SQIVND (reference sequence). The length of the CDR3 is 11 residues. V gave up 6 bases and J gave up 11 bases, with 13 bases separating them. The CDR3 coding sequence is TGTGCCAGTAGCTTTACTACGGGGGCTTTCTTT. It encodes CASSFTTGAFF.

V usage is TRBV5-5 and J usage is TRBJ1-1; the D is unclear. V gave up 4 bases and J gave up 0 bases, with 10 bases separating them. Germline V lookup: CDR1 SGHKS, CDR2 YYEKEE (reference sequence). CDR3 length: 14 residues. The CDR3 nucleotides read TGTGCCAGCAGCACCAGTATCATGAACACTGAAGCTTTCTTT. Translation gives CASSTSIMNTEAFF.

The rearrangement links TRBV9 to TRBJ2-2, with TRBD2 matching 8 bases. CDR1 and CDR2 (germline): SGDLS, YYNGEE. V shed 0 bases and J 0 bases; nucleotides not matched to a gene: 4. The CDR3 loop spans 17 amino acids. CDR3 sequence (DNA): TGTGCCAGCAGCGTAGCGGGGCGGGGGGCGAACACCGGGGAGCTGTTTTTT. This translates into CASSVAGRGANTGELFF.

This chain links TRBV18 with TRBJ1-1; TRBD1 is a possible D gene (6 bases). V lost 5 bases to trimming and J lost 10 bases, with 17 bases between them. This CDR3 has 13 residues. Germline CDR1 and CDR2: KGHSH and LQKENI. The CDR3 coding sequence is TGTGCCAGCTCAGCAGGGGTTGATTCTGTAGCTTTCTTT. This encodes CASSAGVDSVAFF.

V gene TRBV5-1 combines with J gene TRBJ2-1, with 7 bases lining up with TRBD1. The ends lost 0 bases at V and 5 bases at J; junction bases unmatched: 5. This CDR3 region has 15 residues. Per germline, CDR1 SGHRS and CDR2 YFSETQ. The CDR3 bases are TGCGCCAGCAGCTTGGGGCAGGGGGTTAACAATGAGCAGTTCTTC. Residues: CASSLGQGVNNEQFF.

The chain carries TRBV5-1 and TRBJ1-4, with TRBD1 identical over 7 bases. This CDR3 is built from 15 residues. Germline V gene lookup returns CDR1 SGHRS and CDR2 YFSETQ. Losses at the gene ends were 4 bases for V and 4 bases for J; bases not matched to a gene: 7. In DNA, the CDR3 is TGCGCCAGCAGCCCGGGTGGACAGGTTAATGAAAAACTGTTTTTT. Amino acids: CASSPGGQVNEKLFF.

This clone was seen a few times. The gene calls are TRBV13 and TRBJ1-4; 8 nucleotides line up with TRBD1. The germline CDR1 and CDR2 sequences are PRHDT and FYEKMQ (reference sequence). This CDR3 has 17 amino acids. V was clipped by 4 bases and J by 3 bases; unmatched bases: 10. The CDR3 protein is CASSSGQGTGSNEKLFF. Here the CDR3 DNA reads TGTGCCAGCAGCTCAGGACAGGGTACAGGATCTAATGAAAAACTGTTTTTT.

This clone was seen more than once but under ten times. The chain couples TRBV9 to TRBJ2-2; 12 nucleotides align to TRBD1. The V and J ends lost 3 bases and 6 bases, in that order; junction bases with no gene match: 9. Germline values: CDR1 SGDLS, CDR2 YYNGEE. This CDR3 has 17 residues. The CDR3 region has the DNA TGTGCCAGCAGCGCTACGGGACAGGGGGCATCTTCCGGGGAGCTGTTTTTT. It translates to CASSATGQGASSGELFF.

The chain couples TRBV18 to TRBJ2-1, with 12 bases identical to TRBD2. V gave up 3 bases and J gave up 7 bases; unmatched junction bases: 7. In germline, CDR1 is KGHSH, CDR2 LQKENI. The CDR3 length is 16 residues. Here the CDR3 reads CASSPRLAGAGNEQFF. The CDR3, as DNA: TGTGCCAGCTCACCCCGACTAGCGGGGGCCGGGAATGAGCAGTTCTTC.

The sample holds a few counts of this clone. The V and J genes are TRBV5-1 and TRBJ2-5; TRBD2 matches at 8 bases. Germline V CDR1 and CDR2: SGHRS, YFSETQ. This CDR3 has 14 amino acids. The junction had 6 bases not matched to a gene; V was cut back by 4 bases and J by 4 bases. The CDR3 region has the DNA TGCGCCAGCAGCCCAACTAGCGGCGGAGAGACCCAGTACTTC. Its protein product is CASSPTSGGETQYF.

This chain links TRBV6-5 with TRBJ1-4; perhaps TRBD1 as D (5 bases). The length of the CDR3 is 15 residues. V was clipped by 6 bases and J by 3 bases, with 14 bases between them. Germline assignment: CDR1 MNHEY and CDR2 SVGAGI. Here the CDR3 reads CASRPAGGANEKLFF. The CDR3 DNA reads TGTGCCAGCAGACCAGCGGGGGGGGCTAATGAAAAACTGTTTTTT.

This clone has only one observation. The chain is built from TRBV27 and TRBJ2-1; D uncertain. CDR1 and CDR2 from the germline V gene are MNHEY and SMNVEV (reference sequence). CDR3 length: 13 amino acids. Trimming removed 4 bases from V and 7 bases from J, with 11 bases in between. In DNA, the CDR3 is TGTGCCAGCAGTTCCTGGGCCGCAAATGAGCAGTTCTTC. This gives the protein CASSSWAANEQFF.

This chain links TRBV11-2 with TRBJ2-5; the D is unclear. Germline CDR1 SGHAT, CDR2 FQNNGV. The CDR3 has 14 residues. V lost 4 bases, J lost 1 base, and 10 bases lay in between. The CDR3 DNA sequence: TGTGCCAGCAGCTCTATTCGGGTCCAAGAGACCCAGTACTTC. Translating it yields CASSSIRVQETQYF.

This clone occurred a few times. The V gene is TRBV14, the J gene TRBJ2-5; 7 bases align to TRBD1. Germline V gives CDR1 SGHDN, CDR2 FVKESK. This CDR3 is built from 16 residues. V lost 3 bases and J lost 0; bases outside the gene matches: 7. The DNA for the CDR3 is TGTGCCAGCAGCCACACTCTAGGACAGGACCAAGAGACCCAGTACTTC. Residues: CASSHTLGQDQETQYF.

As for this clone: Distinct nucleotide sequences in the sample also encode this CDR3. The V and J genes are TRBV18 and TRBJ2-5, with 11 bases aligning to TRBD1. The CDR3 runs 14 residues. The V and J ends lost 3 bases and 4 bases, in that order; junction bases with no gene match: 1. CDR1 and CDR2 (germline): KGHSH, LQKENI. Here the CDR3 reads CASSPGTGGETQYF. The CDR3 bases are TGTGCCAGCTCACCGGGGACAGGGGGAGAGACCCAGTACTTC. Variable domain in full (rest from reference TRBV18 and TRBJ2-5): NAGVMQNPRHLVRRRGQEARLRCSPMKGHSHVYWYRQLPEEGLKFMVYLQKENIIDESGMPKERFSAEFPKEGPSILRIQQVVRGDSAAYFCASSPGTGGETQYFGPGTRLLVL.

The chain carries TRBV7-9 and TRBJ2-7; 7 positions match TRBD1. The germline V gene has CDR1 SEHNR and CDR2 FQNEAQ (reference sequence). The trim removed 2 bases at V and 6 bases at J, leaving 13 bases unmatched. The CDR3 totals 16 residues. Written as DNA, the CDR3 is TGTGCCAGCAGCTTACCTCTGGGGGACAGCCGGGCCGAGCAGTACTTC. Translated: CASSLPLGDSRAEQYF.

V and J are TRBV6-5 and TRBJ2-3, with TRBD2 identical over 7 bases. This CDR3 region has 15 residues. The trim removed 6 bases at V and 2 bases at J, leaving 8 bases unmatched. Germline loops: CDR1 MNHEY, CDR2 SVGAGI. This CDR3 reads CASSSGAGFTDTQYF. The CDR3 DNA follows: TGTGCCAGCAGCTCCGGAGCGGGATTCACAGATACGCAGTATTTT.

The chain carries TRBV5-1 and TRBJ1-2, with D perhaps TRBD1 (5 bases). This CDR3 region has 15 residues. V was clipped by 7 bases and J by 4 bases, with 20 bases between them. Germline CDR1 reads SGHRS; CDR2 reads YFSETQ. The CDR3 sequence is CASGSSTRQLYGYTF. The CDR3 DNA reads TGCGCCAGCGGATCATCCACTCGACAGCTCTATGGCTACACCTTC.

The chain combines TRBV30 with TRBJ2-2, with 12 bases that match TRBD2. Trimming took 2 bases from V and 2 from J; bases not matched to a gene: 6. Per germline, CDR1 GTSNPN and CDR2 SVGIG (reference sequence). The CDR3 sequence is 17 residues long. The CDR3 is CAWSRTSGAINTGELFF. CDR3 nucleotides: TGTGCCTGGAGTCGGACTAGCGGGGCCATCAACACCGGGGAGCTGTTTTTT.

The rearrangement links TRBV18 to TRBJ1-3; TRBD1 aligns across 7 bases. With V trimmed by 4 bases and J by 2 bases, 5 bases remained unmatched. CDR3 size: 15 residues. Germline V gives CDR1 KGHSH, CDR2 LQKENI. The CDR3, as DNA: TGTGCCAGCTCACGCTCCGGGACAGCTGGAAACACCATATATTTT. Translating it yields CASSRSGTAGNTIYF.

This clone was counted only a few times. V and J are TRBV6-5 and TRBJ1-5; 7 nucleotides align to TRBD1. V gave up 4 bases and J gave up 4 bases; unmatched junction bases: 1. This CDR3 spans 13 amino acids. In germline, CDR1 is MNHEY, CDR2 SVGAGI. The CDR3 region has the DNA TGTGCCAGCAGTTCAGGGGGAAATCAGCCCCAGCATTTT. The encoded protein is CASSSGGNQPQHF.

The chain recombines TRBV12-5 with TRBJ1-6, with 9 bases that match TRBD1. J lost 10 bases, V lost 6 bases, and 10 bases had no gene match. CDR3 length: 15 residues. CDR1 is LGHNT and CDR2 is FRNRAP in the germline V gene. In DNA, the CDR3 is TGTGCTAGTGGACAACAGGGGGCAGGGAAGTCACCCCTCCACTTT. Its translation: CASGQQGAGKSPLHF.

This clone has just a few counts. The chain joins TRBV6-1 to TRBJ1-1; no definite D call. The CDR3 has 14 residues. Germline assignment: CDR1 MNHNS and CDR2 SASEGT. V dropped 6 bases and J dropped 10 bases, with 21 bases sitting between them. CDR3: CASSAAGGPNPAFF. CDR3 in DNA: TGTGCCAGCAGCGCAGCCGGAGGCCCCAACCCAGCTTTCTTT.

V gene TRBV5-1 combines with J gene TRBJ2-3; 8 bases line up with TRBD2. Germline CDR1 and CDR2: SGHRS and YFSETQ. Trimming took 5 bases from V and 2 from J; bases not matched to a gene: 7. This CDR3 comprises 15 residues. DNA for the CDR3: TGCGCCAGCAGGGGATGGCGGGAGGACACAGATACGCAGTATTTT. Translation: CASRGWREDTDTQYF. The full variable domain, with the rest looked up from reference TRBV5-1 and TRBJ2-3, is KAGVTQTPRYLIKTRGQQVTLSCSPISGHRSVSWYQQTPGQGLQFLFEYFSETQRNKGNFPGRFSGRQFSNSRSEMNVSTLELGDSALYLCASRGWREDTDTQYFGPGTRLTVL.

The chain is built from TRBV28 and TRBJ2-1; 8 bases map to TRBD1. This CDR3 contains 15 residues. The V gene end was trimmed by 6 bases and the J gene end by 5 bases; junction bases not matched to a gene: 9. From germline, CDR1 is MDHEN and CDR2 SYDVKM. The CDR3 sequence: CASSQTGAPDNEQFF. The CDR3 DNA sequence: TGTGCCAGCAGCCAGACAGGGGCTCCCGACAATGAGCAGTTCTTC.

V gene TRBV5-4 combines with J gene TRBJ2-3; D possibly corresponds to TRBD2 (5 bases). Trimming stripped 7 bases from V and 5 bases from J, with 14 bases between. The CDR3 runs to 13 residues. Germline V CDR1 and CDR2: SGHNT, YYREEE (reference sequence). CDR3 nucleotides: TGTGCCAGCGAAACTAGTGGGGAAGATACGCAGTATTTT. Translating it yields CASETSGEDTQYF.

The CDR3 region has the DNA TGTGCCGCGCGACAGGGGATAGACACCGGGGAGCTGTTTTTT. Protein sequence: CAARQGIDTGELFF. This chain joins TRBV10-3 and TRBJ2-2, with 8 bases aligning to TRBD1. CDR1 and CDR2 from the germline V gene are ENHRY and SYGVKD. CDR3 length: 14 amino acids. J was trimmed by 3 bases and V by 11 bases; bases with no gene match: 8.